This entry describes one TCR beta chain. Its matching antigen is unknown. Looked up from germline, CDR1 is SGHRS and CDR2 is YFSETQ. V was clipped by 5 bases and J by 2 bases; unmatched bases: 12. The CDR3 length is 16 residues. This sample was taken from a study of cytomegalovirus exposure and HLA in healthy donors. Donors in the study were healthy people who gave bone marrow. Study-wide points: As immune exposure information, only CMV serostatus was available. A missense DCLRE1C variant was associated with V- and J-gene trimming of TCR beta chains in a later analysis, and an independent cohort replicated the association.

60 Vbeta and 13 Jbeta primers were used in PCR. Produced via immunoSEQ multiplex PCR; TCRdb's table is partial and in-frame only. This table has 95,000 to 150,000 clones, around 86% appearing once. This receptor was identified in a woman aged 40 to 50 in good health and CMV-seronegative. The V call is TRBV5-1, the J call TRBJ1-2, with 7 nucleotides matching TRBD1. The sequenced material came from PBMCs. CDR3 sequence reads: CASRQRTGQGNYGYTF. The CDR3, as DNA: TGCGCCAGCAGACAGAGGACAGGCCAAGGAAACTATGGCTACACCTTC.